This T cell receptor beta chain was found in a study of CD8+CD57+ T cells in acquired aplastic anemia. TCR beta VDJ and CDR3 profiles were obtained from a genomic DNA template. MiXCR, run by TCRdb on the reads, gives a single entry per CDR3 protein. The table has 350,000 to 450,000 distinct CDR3 sequences, 55% to 70% seen once; the top ten hold under 4.5%. Germline V gene data show CDR1 as SGHRS and CDR2 as YFSETQ. This CDR3 region has 13 residues. This clonotype was seen a few times. Compared with germline, one end of the junction differs, possibly owing to a read error. Source material: sorted CD4+, CD8+, or CD8+CD57+ T cells (not recorded which) from PBMCs. This TCR came from a human donor in good health, serving as a control. The chain uses TRBV5-1 and TRBJ2-7; D assignment may be TRBD1 or TRBD2 (6 bases each). As DNA, the CDR3 is TGTGCCAGCAGTTTAAGGGGGGCCTACGAGCAGTACTTC. Translated: CASSLRGAYEQYF.